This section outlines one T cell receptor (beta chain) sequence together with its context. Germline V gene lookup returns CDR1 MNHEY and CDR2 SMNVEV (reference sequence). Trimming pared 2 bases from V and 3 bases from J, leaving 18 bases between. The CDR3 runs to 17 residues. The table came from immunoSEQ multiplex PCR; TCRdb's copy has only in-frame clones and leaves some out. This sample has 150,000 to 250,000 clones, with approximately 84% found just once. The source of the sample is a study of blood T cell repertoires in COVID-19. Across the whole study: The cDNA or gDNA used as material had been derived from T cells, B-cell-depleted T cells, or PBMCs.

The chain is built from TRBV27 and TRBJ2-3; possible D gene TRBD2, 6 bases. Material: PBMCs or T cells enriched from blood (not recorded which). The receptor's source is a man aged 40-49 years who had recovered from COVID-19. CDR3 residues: CASSLALATLGTDTQYF. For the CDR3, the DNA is TGTGCCAGCAGTTTAGCCCTAGCGACCCTCGGGACAGATACGCAGTATTTT.